The clone carrying this T cell receptor beta chain is a singleton in its sample. Repertoires were generated with immunoSEQ multiplex PCR, while TCRdb's copy carries only in-frame clones and drops some. The table records 110,000 or so clones, over 65% of them present only once. Per germline, CDR1 SSHAT and CDR2 FNYEAQ (reference sequence). CDR3 length: 14 amino acids. V shed 5 bases and J shed 5 bases, with 16 bases lying between them. These data belong to a study of blood T cell repertoires in COVID-19. Study context: Sources were T cells, B-cell-depleted T cells, or PBMCs; the material itself was cDNA or gDNA.

V and J are TRBV7-7 and TRBJ2-7; D might be TRBD2 (5 bases). The clonotype originates from a woman aged 35 to 49 with acute or convalescent COVID-19. The source material was peripheral blood. The CDR3 DNA reads as TGTGCCAGCAGCCAAGTTCGGGGAGCCGACGAGCAGTACTTC. It yields the protein CASSQVRGADEQYF.